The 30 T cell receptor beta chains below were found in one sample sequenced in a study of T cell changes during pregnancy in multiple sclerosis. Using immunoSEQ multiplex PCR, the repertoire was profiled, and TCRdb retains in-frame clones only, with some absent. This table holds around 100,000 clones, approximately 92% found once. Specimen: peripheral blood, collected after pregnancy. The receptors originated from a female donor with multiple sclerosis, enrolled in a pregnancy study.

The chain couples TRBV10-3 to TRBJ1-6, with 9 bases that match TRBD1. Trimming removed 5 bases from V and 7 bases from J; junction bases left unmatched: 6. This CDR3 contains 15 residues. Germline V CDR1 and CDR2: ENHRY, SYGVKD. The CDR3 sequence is CAISFSGQGNSPLHF. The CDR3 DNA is TGTGCCATCAGTTTTTCGGGACAGGGAAATTCACCCCTCCACTTT.

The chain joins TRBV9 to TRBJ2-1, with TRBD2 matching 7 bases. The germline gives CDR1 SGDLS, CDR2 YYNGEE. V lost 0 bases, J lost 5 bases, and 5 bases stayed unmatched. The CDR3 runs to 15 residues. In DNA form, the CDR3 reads TGTGCCAGCAGCGTAGTGGCTAGCGGAAACAATGAGCAGTTCTTC. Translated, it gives CASSVVASGNNEQFF.

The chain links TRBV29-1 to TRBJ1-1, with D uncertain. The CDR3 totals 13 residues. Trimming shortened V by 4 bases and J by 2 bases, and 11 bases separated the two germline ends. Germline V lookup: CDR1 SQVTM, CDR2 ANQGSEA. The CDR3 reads CSVGETANTEAFF. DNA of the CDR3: TGCAGCGTTGGGGAGACGGCAAACACTGAAGCTTTCTTT. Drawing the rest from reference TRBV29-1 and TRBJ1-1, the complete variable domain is SAVISQKPSRDICQRGTSLTIQCQVDSQVTMMFWYRQQPGQSLTLIATANQGSEATYESGFVIDKFPISRPNLTFSTLTVSNMSPEDSSIYLCSVGETANTEAFFGQGTRLTVV.

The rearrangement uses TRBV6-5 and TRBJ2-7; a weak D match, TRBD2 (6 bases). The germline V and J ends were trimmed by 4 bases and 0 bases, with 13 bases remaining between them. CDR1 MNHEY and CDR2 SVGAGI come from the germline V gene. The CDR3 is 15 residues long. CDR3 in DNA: TGTGCCAGCAGTTGGTTGAGGGAGGTCTCCTACGAGCAGTACTTC. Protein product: CASSWLREVSYEQYF.

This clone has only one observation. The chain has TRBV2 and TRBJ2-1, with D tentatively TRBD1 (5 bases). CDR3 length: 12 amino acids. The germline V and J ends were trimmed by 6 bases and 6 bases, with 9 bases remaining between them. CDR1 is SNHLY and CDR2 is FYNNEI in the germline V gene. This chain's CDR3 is CASRAGSNEQFF. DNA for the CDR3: TGTGCCAGCAGGGCAGGGTCCAATGAGCAGTTCTTC.

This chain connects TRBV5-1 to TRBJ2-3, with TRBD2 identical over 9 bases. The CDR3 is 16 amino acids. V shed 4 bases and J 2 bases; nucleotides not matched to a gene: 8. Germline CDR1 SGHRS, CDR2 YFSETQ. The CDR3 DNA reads TGCGCCAGCAGCATGGGACTAGCTCCCCCCACAGATACGCAGTATTTT. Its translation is CASSMGLAPPTDTQYF. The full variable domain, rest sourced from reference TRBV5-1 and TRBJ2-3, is KAGVTQTPRYLIKTRGQQVTLSCSPISGHRSVSWYQQTPGQGLQFLFEYFSETQRNKGNFPGRFSGRQFSNSRSEMNVSTLELGDSALYLCASSMGLAPPTDTQYFGPGTRLTVL.

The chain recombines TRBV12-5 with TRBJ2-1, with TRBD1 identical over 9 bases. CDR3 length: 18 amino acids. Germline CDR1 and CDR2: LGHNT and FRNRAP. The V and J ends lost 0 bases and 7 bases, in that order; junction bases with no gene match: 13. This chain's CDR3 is CASGLVNAGTGLTNEQFF. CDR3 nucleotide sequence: TGTGCTAGTGGTTTGGTAAATGCTGGGACAGGGCTCACTAATGAGCAGTTCTTC.

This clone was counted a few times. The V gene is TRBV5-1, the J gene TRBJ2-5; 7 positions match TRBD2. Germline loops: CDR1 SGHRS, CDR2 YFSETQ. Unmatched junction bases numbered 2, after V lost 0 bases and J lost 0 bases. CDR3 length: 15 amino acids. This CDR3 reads CASSLDRGDQETQYF. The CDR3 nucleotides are TGCGCCAGCAGCTTGGACCGGGGGGACCAAGAGACCCAGTACTTC.

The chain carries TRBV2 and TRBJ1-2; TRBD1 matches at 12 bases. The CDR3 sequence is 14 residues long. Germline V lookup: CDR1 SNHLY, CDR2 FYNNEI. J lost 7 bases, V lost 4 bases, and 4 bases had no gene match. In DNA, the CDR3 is TGTGCCAGCAGTGGGGGACAGGGGGCTCTTGGCTACACCTTC. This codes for CASSGGQGALGYTF. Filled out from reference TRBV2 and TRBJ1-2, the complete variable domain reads EPEVTQTPSHQVTQMGQEVILRCVPISNHLYFYWYRQILGQKVEFLVSFYNNEISEKSEIFDDQFSVERPDGSNFTLKIRSTKLEDSAMYFCASSGGQGALGYTFGSGTRLTVV.

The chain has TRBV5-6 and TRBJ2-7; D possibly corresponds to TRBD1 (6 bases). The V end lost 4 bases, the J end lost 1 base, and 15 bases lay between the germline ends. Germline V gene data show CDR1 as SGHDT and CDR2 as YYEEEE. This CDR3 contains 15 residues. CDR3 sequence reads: CASSPAPGDSYEQYF. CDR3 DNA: TGTGCCAGCAGCCCGGCGCCAGGGGATTCCTACGAGCAGTACTTC.

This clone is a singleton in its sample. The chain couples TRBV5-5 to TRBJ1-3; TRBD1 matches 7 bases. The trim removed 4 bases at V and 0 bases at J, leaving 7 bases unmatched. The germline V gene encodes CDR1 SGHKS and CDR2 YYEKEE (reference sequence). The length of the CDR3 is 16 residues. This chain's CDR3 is CASSVEGAISGNTIYF. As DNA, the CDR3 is TGTGCCAGCAGCGTTGAGGGGGCCATCTCTGGAAACACCATATATTTT.

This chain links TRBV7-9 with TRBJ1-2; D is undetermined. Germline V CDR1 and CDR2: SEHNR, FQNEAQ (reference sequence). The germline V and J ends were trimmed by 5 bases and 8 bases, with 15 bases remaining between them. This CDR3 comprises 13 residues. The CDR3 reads CASSRDLRGGYTF. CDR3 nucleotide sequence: TGTGCCAGCAGCCGGGATCTTCGGGGAGGCTACACCTTC.

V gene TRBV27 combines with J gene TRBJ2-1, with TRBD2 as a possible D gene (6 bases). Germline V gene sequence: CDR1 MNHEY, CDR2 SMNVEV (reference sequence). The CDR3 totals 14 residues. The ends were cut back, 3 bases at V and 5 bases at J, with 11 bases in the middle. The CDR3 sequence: CASSFPGLHNEQFF. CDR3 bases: TGTGCCAGCAGTTTTCCGGGACTCCACAATGAGCAGTTCTTC.

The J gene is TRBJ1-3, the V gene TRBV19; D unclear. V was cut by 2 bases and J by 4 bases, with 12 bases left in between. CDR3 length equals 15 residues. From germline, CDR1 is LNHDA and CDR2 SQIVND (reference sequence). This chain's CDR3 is CASSISRSGGNTIYF. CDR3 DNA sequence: TGTGCCAGTAGTATATCACGTTCGGGGGGAAACACCATATATTTT.

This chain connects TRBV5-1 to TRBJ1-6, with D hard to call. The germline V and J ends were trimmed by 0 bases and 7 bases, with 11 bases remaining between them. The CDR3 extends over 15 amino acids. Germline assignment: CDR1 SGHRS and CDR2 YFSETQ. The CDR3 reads CASSLVGIRNSPLHF. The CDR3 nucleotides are TGCGCCAGCAGCTTGGTTGGCATCCGCAATTCACCCCTCCACTTT.

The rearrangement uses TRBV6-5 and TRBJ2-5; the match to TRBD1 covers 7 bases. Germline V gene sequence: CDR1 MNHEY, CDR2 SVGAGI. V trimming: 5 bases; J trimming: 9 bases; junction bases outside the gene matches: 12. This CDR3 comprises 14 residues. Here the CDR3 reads CASSQKTGLIAQYF. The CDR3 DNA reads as TGTGCCAGCAGTCAAAAGACAGGGCTTATCGCCCAGTACTTC.

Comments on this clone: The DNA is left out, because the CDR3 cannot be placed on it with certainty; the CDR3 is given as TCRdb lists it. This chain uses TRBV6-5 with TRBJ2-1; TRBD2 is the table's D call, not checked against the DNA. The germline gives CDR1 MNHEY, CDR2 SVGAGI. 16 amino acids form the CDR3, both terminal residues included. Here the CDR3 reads CASSSSGLAGNNEQFF.

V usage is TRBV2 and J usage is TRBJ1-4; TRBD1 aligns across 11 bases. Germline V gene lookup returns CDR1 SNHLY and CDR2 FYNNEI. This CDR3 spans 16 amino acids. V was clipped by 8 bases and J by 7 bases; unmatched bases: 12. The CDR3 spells CASLRTGGGPREKLFF. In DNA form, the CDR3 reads TGTGCCAGCCTACGGACAGGGGGCGGTCCTCGTGAAAAACTGTTTTTT.

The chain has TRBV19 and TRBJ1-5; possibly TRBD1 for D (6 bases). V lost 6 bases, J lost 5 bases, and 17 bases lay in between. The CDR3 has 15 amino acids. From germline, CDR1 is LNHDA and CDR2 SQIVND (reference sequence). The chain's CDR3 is CASRFKGDQYQPQHF. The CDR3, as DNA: TGTGCCAGTAGATTTAAGGGGGACCAGTATCAGCCCCAGCATTTT.

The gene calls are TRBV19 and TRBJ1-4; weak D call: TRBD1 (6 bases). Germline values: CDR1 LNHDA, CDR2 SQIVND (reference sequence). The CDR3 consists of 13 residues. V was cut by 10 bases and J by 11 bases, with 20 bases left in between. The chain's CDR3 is CATLGPKGGKLFF. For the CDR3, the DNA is TGTGCCACTCTAGGGCCCAAGGGGGGGAAACTGTTTTTT. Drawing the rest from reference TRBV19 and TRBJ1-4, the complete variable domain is DGGITQSPKYLFRKEGQNVTLSCEQNLNHDAMYWYRQDPGQGLRLIYYSQIVNDFQKGDIAEGYSVSREKKESFPLTVTSAQKNPTAFYLCATLGPKGGKLFFGSGTQLSVL.

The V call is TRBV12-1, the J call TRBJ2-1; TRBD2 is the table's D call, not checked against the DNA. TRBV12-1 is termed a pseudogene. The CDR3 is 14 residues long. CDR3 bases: TGTGCCAGCAGCTTTAAAGGACTAGCCAATGAGCAGTTCTTC. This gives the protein CASSFKGLANEQFF.

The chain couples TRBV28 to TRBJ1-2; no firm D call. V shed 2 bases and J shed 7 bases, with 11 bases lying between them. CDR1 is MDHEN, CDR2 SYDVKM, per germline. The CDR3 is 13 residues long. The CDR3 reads CASSLIALGGYTF. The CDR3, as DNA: TGTGCCAGCAGTTTAATAGCTTTGGGTGGCTACACCTTC.

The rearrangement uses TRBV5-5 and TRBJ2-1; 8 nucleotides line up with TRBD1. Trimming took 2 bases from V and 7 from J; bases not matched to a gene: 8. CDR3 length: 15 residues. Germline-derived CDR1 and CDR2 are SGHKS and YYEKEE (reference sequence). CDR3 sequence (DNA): TGTGCCAGCAGCTTCGGACAGGGTTTTGTTAATGAGCAGTTCTTC. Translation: CASSFGQGFVNEQFF.

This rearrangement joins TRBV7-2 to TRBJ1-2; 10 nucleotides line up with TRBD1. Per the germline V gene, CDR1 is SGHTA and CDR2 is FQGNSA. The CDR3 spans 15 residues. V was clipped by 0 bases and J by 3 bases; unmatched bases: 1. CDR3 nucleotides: TGTGCCAGCAGCTTAGCCGGGACAGGGGACTATGGCTACACCTTC. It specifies CASSLAGTGDYGYTF.

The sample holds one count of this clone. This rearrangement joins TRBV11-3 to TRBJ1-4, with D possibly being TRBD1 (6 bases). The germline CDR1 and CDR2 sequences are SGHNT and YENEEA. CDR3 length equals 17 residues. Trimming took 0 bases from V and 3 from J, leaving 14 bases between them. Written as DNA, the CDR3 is TGTGCCAGCAGCTTAGAGCTCTCCGGACAGTCTAATGAAAAACTGTTTTTT. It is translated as CASSLELSGQSNEKLFF.

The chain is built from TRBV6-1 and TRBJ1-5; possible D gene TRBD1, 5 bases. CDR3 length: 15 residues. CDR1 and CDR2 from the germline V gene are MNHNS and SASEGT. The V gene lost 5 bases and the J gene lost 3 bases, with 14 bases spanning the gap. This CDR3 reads CASSPLDSANQPQHF. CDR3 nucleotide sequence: TGTGCCAGCAGTCCCCTAGACAGCGCCAATCAGCCCCAGCATTTT.

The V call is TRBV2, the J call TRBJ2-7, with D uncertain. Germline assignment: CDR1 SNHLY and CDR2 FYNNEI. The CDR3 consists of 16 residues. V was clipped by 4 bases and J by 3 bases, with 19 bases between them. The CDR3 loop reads CASSVRIFKDGYEQYF. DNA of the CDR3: TGTGCCAGCAGTGTGCGGATTTTCAAAGATGGCTACGAGCAGTACTTC.

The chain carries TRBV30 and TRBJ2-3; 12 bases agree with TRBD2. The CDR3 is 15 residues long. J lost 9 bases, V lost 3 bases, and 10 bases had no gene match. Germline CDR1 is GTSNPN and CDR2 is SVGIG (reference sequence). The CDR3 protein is CAWSPLAGGGWTQYF. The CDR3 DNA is TGTGCCTGGAGCCCCCTAGCGGGGGGGGGTTGGACGCAGTATTTT.

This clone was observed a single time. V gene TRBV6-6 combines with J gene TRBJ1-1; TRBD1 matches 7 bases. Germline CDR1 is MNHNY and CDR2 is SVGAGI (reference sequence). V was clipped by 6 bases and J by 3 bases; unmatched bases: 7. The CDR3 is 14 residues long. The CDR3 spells CASRQDRADTEAFF. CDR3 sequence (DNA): TGTGCCAGCAGACAAGACAGGGCGGACACTGAAGCTTTCTTT.

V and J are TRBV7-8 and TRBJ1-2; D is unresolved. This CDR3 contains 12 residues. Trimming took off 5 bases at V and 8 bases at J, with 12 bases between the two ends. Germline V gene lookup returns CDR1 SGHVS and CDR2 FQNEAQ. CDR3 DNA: TGTGCCAGCAGCCTGCGAGGTGGGGGCTACACCTTC. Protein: CASSLRGGGYTF.